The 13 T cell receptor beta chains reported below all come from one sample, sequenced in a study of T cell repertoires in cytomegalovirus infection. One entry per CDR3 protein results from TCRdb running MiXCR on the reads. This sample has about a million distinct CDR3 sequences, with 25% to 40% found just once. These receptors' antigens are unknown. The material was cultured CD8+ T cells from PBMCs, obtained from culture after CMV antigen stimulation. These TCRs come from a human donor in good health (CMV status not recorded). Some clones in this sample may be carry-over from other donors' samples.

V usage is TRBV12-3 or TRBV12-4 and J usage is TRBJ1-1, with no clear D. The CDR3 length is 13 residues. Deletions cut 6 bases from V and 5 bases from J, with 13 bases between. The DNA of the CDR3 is TGTGCCAGCAGCTACAGTGGAATTACTGAAGCTTTCTTT. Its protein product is CASSYSGITEAFF.

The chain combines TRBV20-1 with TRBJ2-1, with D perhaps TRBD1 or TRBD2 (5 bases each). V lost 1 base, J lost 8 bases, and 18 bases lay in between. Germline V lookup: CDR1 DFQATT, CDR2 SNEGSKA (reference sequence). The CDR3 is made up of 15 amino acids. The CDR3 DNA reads TGCAGTGCTAGAGTTTACGGGGCTAATTTCTATGAGCAGTTCTTC. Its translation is CSARVYGANFYEQFF.

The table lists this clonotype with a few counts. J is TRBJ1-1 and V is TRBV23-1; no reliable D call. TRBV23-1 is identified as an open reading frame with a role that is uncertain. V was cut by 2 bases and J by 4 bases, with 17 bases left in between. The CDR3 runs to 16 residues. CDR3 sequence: CASSQNPDRGGTEAFF. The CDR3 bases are TGCGCCAGCAGTCAAAATCCCGATCGGGGAGGCACTGAAGCTTTCTTT.

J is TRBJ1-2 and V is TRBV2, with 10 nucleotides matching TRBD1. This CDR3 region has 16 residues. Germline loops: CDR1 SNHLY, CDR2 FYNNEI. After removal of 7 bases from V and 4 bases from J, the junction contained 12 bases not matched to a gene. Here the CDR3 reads CASNTIPTGGIYGYTF. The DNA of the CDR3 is TGTGCCAGCAACACGATCCCGACAGGGGGCATCTATGGCTACACCTTC.

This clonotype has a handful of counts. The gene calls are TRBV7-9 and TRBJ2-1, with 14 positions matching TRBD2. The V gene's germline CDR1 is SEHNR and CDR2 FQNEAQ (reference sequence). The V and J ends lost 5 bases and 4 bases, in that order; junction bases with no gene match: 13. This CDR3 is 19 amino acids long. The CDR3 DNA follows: TGTGCCAGCAGCCCCGGGACTAGCGGGGGCCTCCGTCTTTACAATGAGCAGTTCTTC. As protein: CASSPGTSGGLRLYNEQFF.

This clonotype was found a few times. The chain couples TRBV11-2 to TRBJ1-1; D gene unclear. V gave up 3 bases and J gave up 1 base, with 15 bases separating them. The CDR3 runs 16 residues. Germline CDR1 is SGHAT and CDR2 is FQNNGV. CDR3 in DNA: TGTGCCAGCAGCTTCGGACCGGCGGTCGGGAACACTGAAGCTTTCTTT. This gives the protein CASSFGPAVGNTEAFF. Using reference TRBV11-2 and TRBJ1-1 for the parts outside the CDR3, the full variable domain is EAGVAQSPRYKIIEKRQSVAFWCNPISGHATLYWYQQILGQGPKLLIQFQNNGVVDDSQLPKDRFSAERLKGVDSTLKIQPAKLEDSAVYLCASSFGPAVGNTEAFFGQGTRLTVV.

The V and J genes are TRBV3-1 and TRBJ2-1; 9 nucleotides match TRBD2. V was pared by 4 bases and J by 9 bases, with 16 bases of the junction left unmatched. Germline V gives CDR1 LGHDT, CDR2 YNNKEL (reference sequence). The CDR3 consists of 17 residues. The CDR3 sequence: CASSPNAVAGAWSEQFF. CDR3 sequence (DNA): TGTGCCAGCAGCCCCAATGCGGTAGCGGGGGCTTGGAGTGAGCAGTTCTTC.

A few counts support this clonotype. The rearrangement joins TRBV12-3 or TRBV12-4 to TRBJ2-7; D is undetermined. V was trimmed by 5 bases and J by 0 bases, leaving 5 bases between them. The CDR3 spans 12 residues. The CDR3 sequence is CASSDFSYEQYF. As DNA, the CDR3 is TGTGCCAGCAGTGACTTCTCCTACGAGCAGTACTTC.

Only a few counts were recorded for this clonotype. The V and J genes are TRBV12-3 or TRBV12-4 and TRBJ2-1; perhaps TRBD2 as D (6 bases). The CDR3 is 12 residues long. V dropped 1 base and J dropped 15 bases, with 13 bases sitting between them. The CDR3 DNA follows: TGTGCCAGCAGTTTAGGGAGGGGCCTTGGGTTCTTC. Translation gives CASSLGRGLGFF.

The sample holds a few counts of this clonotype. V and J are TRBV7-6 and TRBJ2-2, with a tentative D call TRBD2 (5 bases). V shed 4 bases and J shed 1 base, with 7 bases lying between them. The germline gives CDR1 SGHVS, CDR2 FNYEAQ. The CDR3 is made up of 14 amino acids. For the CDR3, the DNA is TGTGCCAGCAGCTCACTAGTGAACACCGGGGAGCTGTTTTTT. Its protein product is CASSSLVNTGELFF.

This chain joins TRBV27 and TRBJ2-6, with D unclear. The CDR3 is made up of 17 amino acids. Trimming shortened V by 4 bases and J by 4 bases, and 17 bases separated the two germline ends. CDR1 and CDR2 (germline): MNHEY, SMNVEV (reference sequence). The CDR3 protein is CASSSDNSRSGANVLTF. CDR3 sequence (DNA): TGTGCCAGCAGTTCCGACAATTCGAGGTCCGGGGCCAACGTCCTGACTTTC.

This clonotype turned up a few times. CDR3 nucleotide sequence: TGTGCCAGCAGTGAAGATGGGGCTGAGCAGTTCTTC. It translates to CASSEDGAEQFF. The genes are TRBV2 and TRBJ2-1, with D possibly TRBD1 on 5 matching bases. From germline, CDR1 is SNHLY and CDR2 FYNNEI. V was pared by 1 base and J by 9 bases, with 7 bases between. This CDR3 is 12 amino acids long.

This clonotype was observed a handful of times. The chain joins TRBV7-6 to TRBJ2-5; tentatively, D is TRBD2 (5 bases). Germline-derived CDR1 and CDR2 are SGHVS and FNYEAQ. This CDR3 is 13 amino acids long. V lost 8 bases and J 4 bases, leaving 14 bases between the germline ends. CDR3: CASLPGRGETQYF. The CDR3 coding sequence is TGTGCCAGCCTGCCGGGCCGGGGAGAGACCCAGTACTTC.